These 32 T cell receptor beta chains share one sample of origin, sequenced in a study of blood T cell repertoires in COVID-19. The data were produced by immunoSEQ multiplex PCR, yet TCRdb's version contains in-frame clones alone and is incomplete. The sample carries over 85,000 clones, 85% recorded once. The sequencing input was peripheral blood. Receptors originate from a man at least 80 years old with acute or convalescent COVID-19.

The chain couples TRBV9 to TRBJ1-3; D unresolved. Per the germline V gene, CDR1 is SGDLS and CDR2 is YYNGEE. V was clipped by 0 bases and J by 0 bases, with 16 bases between them. The CDR3 is made up of 18 amino acids. DNA of the CDR3: TGTGCCAGCAGCGTAGATGGTACCGACTATAGCTCTGGAAACACCATATATTTT. Its translation is CASSVDGTDYSSGNTIYF.

The V call is TRBV6-4, the J call TRBJ2-1, with TRBD2 identical over 9 bases. V was pared by 8 bases and J by 13 bases, with 6 bases of the junction left unmatched. Germline V lookup: CDR1 MRHNA, CDR2 SNTAGT. The CDR3 covers 11 residues. DNA of the CDR3: TGTGCCAGCGGAGAGCGGGGGGAACAGTTCTTC. Translated, it gives CASGERGEQFF.

This clone came up once. The chain couples TRBV19 to TRBJ2-5, with D perhaps TRBD2 (6 bases). Germline-derived CDR1 and CDR2 are LNHDA and SQIVND (reference sequence). V lost 6 bases to trimming and J lost 2 bases, with 13 bases between them. The CDR3 covers 14 residues. CDR3: CASSGRKEQETQYF. The CDR3 DNA is TGTGCCAGTAGCGGGAGAAAAGAACAAGAGACCCAGTACTTC.

The CDR3 region is CASSLVSGSKNEQFF. The CDR3 DNA follows: TGCGCCAGCAGCTTGGTCAGCGGGAGTAAAAATGAGCAGTTCTTC. The chain couples TRBV5-1 to TRBJ2-1, with 8 bases identical to TRBD2. The CDR3 is 15 amino acids. The trim removed 0 bases at V and 7 bases at J, leaving 6 bases unmatched. CDR1 and CDR2 from the germline V gene are SGHRS and YFSETQ.

The chain has TRBV27 and TRBJ1-1; no definite D call. This CDR3 is built from 14 residues. V was cut by 5 bases and J by 2 bases, with 12 bases left in between. Per germline, CDR1 MNHEY and CDR2 SMNVEV (reference sequence). For the CDR3, the DNA is TGTGCCAGCAGTACCCTAGAAAGAAACACTGAAGCTTTCTTT. This sequence encodes CASSTLERNTEAFF.

The rearrangement links TRBV27 to TRBJ2-7, with 8 bases matching TRBD2. Germline V CDR1 and CDR2: MNHEY, SMNVEV (reference sequence). The V gene end was trimmed by 3 bases and the J gene end by 0 bases; junction bases not matched to a gene: 1. The CDR3 has 14 amino acids. The CDR3 coding sequence is TGTGCCAGCAGTTTTACTAGCGGCTCCTACGAGCAGTACTTC. Translating gives CASSFTSGSYEQYF.

The chain uses TRBV21-1 and TRBJ2-7; TRBD1, as called in the table, went unchecked against the DNA. TRBV21-1 is deemed a pseudogene. This CDR3 is 15 amino acids long. Here the CDR3 reads CASSARDRGTYEQYF. The CDR3 region has the DNA TGTGCCAGCAGCGCCCGGGACAGGGGGACATACGAGCAGTACTTC.

The chain employs TRBV28 and TRBJ2-1; D is ambiguous. The CDR3 loop spans 12 amino acids. Germline V lookup: CDR1 MDHEN, CDR2 SYDVKM. The V gene lost 2 bases and the J gene lost 5 bases, with 4 bases spanning the gap. Written as DNA, the CDR3 is TGTGCCAGCAGTTTAAATAACAATGAGCAGTTCTTC. The encoded protein is CASSLNNNEQFF.

Only one count was recorded for this clone. This chain connects TRBV15 to TRBJ1-4; 7 positions agree with TRBD1. The CDR3 is 18 residues long. V trimming: 5 bases; J trimming: 4 bases; junction bases outside the gene matches: 16. Germline lookup yields CDR1 LNHNV and CDR2 YYDKDF (reference sequence). The CDR3 sequence: CATSVPGGLGEYNEKLFF. The CDR3, as DNA: TGTGCCACCAGCGTCCCAGGGGGTTTGGGAGAATATAATGAAAAACTGTTTTTT.

The chain is built from TRBV28 and TRBJ1-5; maybe TRBD1 (5 bases). V lost 5 bases and J lost 2, with 10 bases in between. The V gene's germline CDR1 is MDHEN and CDR2 SYDVKM. The CDR3 is 14 amino acids. The CDR3 here is CASSTGWGNQPQHF. The DNA for the CDR3 is TGTGCCAGCAGTACAGGATGGGGCAATCAGCCCCAGCATTTT.

V usage is TRBV2 and J usage is TRBJ2-1, with a possible D match to TRBD1 (7 bases). CDR1 is SNHLY and CDR2 is FYNNEI in the germline V gene. V lost 0 bases to trimming and J lost 4 bases, with 13 bases between them. The CDR3 runs 16 residues. DNA of the CDR3: TGTGCCAGCAGTGAAGCGCTTCAGGGGGGATACAATGAGCAGTTCTTC. The encoded protein is CASSEALQGGYNEQFF.

This sequence joins TRBV2 and TRBJ2-3; D may be TRBD2 (6 bases). V shed 6 bases and J shed 0 bases, with 19 bases lying between them. The CDR3 length is 17 residues. The germline V gene has CDR1 SNHLY and CDR2 FYNNEI. The CDR3 nucleotides read TGTGCCAGCAGCAAAAGGGTCGGCGGGGCGAGCACAGATACGCAGTATTTT. Protein sequence: CASSKRVGGASTDTQYF.

This clone is categorized as medium-sized. This sequence joins TRBV15 and TRBJ2-4; 11 bases map to TRBD2. Germline CDR1 is LNHNV and CDR2 is YYDKDF (reference sequence). The CDR3 covers 18 residues. The V gene end was trimmed by 0 bases and the J gene end by 1 base; junction bases not matched to a gene: 5. CDR3 in DNA: TGTGCCACCAGCAGAGAACTAGCGGGAGCGCCGGCCAAAAACATTCAGTACTTC. It specifies CATSRELAGAPAKNIQYF.

The chain joins TRBV28 to TRBJ2-5; 7 bases are a match to TRBD1. Germline V lookup: CDR1 MDHEN, CDR2 SYDVKM. Unmatched junction bases numbered 21, after V lost 5 bases and J lost 3 bases. The CDR3 covers 19 residues. This CDR3 is CASSLILRLKRQGKETQYF. CDR3 coding DNA: TGTGCCAGCAGTCTCATTCTCAGGTTAAAACGACAGGGCAAAGAGACCCAGTACTTC.

The chain carries TRBV11-3 and TRBJ2-1; D might be TRBD2 (7 bases). Trimming shortened V by 7 bases and J by 0 bases, and 16 bases separated the two germline ends. The CDR3 consists of 16 residues. CDR1 is SGHNT and CDR2 is YENEEA in the germline V gene. The CDR3 DNA reads TGTGCCAGCACCCAACAGGGCGGGAGCTCCTACAATGAGCAGTTCTTC. It yields the protein CASTQQGGSSYNEQFF.

The chain links TRBV3-1 (or the pseudogene TRBV3-2) to TRBJ2-1; 7 nucleotides agree with TRBD2. Trimming removed 1 base from V and 9 bases from J; junction bases left unmatched: 15. The CDR3 is made up of 17 amino acids. Germline V gene sequence: CDR1 LGHDT, CDR2 YNNKEL (reference sequence). CDR3 in amino acids: CASSQVSGRLLVGEQFF. Written as DNA, the CDR3 is TGTGCCAGCAGCCAAGTATCCGGGAGGCTCCTAGTGGGTGAGCAGTTCTTC.

The V call is TRBV19, the J call TRBJ2-7; no definite D call. CDR3 size: 12 residues. Germline V gives CDR1 LNHDA, CDR2 SQIVND (reference sequence). Trimming took off 6 bases at V and 2 bases at J, with 8 bases between the two ends. This CDR3 reads CASRGSTYEQYF. In DNA, the CDR3 is TGTGCCAGTAGGGGCAGTACCTACGAGCAGTACTTC.

V is TRBV6-1 and J is TRBJ2-2, with no clear D. The CDR3 sequence is 13 residues long. V dropped 0 bases and J dropped 7 bases, with 6 bases sitting between them. The V gene's germline CDR1 is MNHNS and CDR2 SASEGT. The DNA for the CDR3 is TGTGCCAGCAGTGAAGCGCGAGGCGGGGAGCTGTTTTTT. Translation gives CASSEARGGELFF.

This sequence joins TRBV30 and TRBJ2-1; 9 positions match TRBD1. The CDR3 extends over 12 amino acids. Looked up from germline, CDR1 is GTSNPN and CDR2 is SVGIG (reference sequence). J lost 8 bases, V lost 4 bases, and 3 bases had no gene match. CDR3 bases: TGTGCCTGGACGGGACAGGGCGATGAGCAGTTCTTC. It yields the protein CAWTGQGDEQFF.

The chain links TRBV19 to TRBJ1-2; 7 bases fit TRBD1. Trimming removed 5 bases from V and 3 bases from J; junction bases left unmatched: 6. CDR1 LNHDA and CDR2 SQIVND come from the germline V gene (reference sequence). The CDR3 contains 14 residues. The DNA of the CDR3 is TGTGCCAGTAGTTTAACCGGGACAGACTATGGCTACACCTTC. Amino acid sequence: CASSLTGTDYGYTF.

In its sample, this clone was seen once. V and J are TRBV19 and TRBJ1-5; the match to TRBD1 covers 7 bases. The trim removed 3 bases at V and 3 bases at J, leaving 8 bases unmatched. This CDR3 spans 16 amino acids. Germline values: CDR1 LNHDA, CDR2 SQIVND (reference sequence). The CDR3 DNA is TGTGCCAGTAGTATTGGGGACAGCCGTTCCAATCAGCCCCAGCATTTT. It is translated as CASSIGDSRSNQPQHF.

V gene TRBV2 combines with J gene TRBJ2-3; 12 positions match TRBD2. V was clipped by 5 bases and J by 7 bases; unmatched bases: 4. CDR3 length: 14 residues. Germline V gives CDR1 SNHLY, CDR2 FYNNEI. The CDR3 region is CASSWTSGTNTQYF. The CDR3 DNA is TGTGCCAGCAGTTGGACTAGCGGGACGAATACGCAGTATTTT.

This chain connects TRBV18 to TRBJ2-7; 8 nucleotides match TRBD1. The CDR3 consists of 14 residues. Germline-derived CDR1 and CDR2 are KGHSH and LQKENI. J gave up 2 bases and V 3 bases, and 3 bases lay outside the gene matches. The CDR3 sequence: CASSPDRAAYEQYF. The DNA for the CDR3 is TGTGCCAGCTCACCGGACAGGGCGGCCTACGAGCAGTACTTC.

This clone was observed a single time. The CDR3 region is CASRSLAGVTSTQYF. The CDR3 DNA is TGTGCCAGCAGATCCCTAGCGGGAGTTACCTCCACCCAGTACTTC. This sequence joins TRBV6-5 and TRBJ2-5; 10 bases fit TRBD2. CDR3 length: 15 residues. The ends lost 6 bases at V and 8 bases at J; junction bases unmatched: 12. Germline-derived CDR1 and CDR2 are MNHEY and SVGAGI.

A single count supports this clone. V is TRBV7-2 and J is TRBJ2-1; tentatively, D is TRBD2 (5 bases). V lost 2 bases to trimming and J lost 3 bases, with 5 bases between them. The CDR3 runs to 13 residues. Germline V lookup: CDR1 SGHTA, CDR2 FQGNSA. The CDR3 sequence is CASSLTSYNEQFF. The CDR3 bases are TGTGCCAGCAGCTTAACTAGCTACAATGAGCAGTTCTTC.

This sequence joins TRBV12-3 or TRBV12-4 and TRBJ1-2; D unresolved. CDR3 size: 13 residues. Trimming pared 5 bases from V and 7 bases from J, leaving 14 bases between. Here the CDR3 reads CASSPLGGSGYTF. The CDR3, as DNA: TGTGCCAGCAGTCCCTTAGGAGGTTCTGGCTACACCTTC.

V gene TRBV7-8 combines with J gene TRBJ1-2; D is perhaps TRBD1 (5 bases). V was cut by 1 base and J by 8 bases, with 11 bases left in between. The CDR3 has 13 amino acids. The germline V gene has CDR1 SGHVS and CDR2 FQNEAQ. The CDR3 spells CASSLVGGVGYTF. DNA for the CDR3: TGTGCCAGCAGCTTAGTGGGGGGAGTAGGCTACACCTTC.

The rearrangement uses TRBV5-1 and TRBJ1-2; D is unclear. The CDR3 is 16 amino acids. The germline V and J ends were trimmed by 0 bases and 6 bases, with 18 bases remaining between them. Germline CDR1 SGHRS, CDR2 YFSETQ. The CDR3 sequence: CASSLVGRRVTDGYTF. CDR3 sequence (DNA): TGCGCCAGCAGCTTGGTAGGGAGAAGGGTTACGGATGGCTACACCTTC. Together with reference TRBV5-1 and TRBJ1-2, the CDR3 gives the full variable domain: KAGVTQTPRYLIKTRGQQVTLSCSPISGHRSVSWYQQTPGQGLQFLFEYFSETQRNKGNFPGRFSGRQFSNSRSEMNVSTLELGDSALYLCASSLVGRRVTDGYTFGSGTRLTVV.

There are a few counts of this clone. The chain links TRBV28 to TRBJ1-5; D call uncertain. The CDR3 sequence is 15 residues long. Trimming took off 2 bases at V and 2 bases at J, with 10 bases between the two ends. The V gene's germline CDR1 is MDHEN and CDR2 SYDVKM. The CDR3 loop is CASSLVTVGNQPQHF. The CDR3 nucleotides read TGTGCCAGCAGTTTAGTTACAGTCGGCAATCAGCCCCAGCATTTT.

The rearrangement links TRBV27 to TRBJ1-6, with D hard to call. The CDR3 is made up of 14 amino acids. Germline V gives CDR1 MNHEY, CDR2 SMNVEV (reference sequence). The ends were cut back, 5 bases at V and 7 bases at J, with 12 bases in the middle. The CDR3 region is CASSPGVENSPLHF. The CDR3 coding sequence is TGTGCCAGCAGTCCCGGGGTGGAAAATTCACCCCTCCACTTT.

This chain links TRBV5-6 with TRBJ1-4; D not certain. From germline, CDR1 is SGHDT and CDR2 YYEEEE. The CDR3 contains 17 residues. The V gene lost 4 bases and the J gene lost 4 bases, with 20 bases spanning the gap. The CDR3: CASSRNLYGELNEKLFF. CDR3 DNA sequence: TGTGCCAGCAGCCGGAATCTGTACGGGGAGCTTAATGAAAAACTGTTTTTT.

V usage is TRBV6-5 and J usage is TRBJ1-5; TRBD1 matches at 7 bases. From germline, CDR1 is MNHEY and CDR2 SVGAGI. The CDR3 length is 15 residues. The V segment lost 6 bases and the J segment 4 bases; nucleotides outside the gene matches: 9. The DNA of the CDR3 is TGTGCCAGCAGCCAGACAGGGAGAGGGAATCAGCCCCAGCATTTT. Amino acid sequence: CASSQTGRGNQPQHF.